This T cell receptor beta chain comes out of a study of blood T cell repertoires in COVID-19. Study-wide context: The analysed material was cDNA or gDNA that came from T cells, B-cell-depleted T cells, or PBMCs.

The method was immunoSEQ multiplex PCR; TCRdb's version includes in-frame clones alone and lacks a portion of them. The sample shows approximately 200,000 clones, roughly nine tenths of them seen only once. J gave up 5 bases and V 0 bases, and 12 bases lay outside the gene matches. This CDR3 has 18 amino acids. Germline V lookup: CDR1 SNHLY, CDR2 FYNNEI. Participants, about 18 to 95 years old, spanned fewer than 30 US areas. The receptor's source is a woman between 40 and 55 years old with acute COVID-19. The V and J genes are TRBV2 and TRBJ2-2, with 7 bases fitting TRBD2. The sample comprised PBMCs or T cells enriched from blood (not recorded which). CDR3 protein: CASSEAWWVREGTGELFF. The CDR3 DNA sequence: TGTGCCAGCAGTGAAGCTTGGTGGGTCAGGGAGGGTACCGGGGAGCTGTTTTTT.